Presented here are 27 T cell receptor beta chains from one specimen sequenced in a study of T cells in Graves' hyperthyroidism and ophthalmopathy. RNA transcripts yielded amplified TCR beta CDR3 regions. TCR CDR3 regions were first amplified by RT-PCR with HTBI primers. TCRdb re-called the multiplex PCR reads with MiXCR, one entry per CDR3 protein. The repertoire holds 350,000 to 400,000 distinct CDR3 sequences, with approximately 19% as singletons. The sample taken for sequencing was blood. These receptors all come from a woman in her late teens or twenties with Graves' hyperthyroidism.

This clonotype was counted many times. The chain is built from TRBV6-2 or TRBV6-3 and TRBJ1-1; D remains unclear. In germline, CDR1 is MNHEY, CDR2 SVGEGT. Between the trimmed V and J ends, which lost 2 bases and 0 bases, there was a span of 7 bases. The CDR3 totals 14 residues. The DNA for the CDR3 is TGTGCCAGCAGTTACCGACGGTTGAACACTGAAGCTTTCTTT. Amino acids: CASSYRRLNTEAFF.

In its sample, this clonotype was seen many times. The V gene is TRBV6-2 or TRBV6-3, the J gene TRBJ1-3; the D is unclear. This CDR3 region has 15 residues. V was pared by 3 bases and J by 1 base, with 10 bases between. CDR1 MNHEY and CDR2 SVGEGT come from the germline V gene. CDR3 sequence: CASSYEFPSGNTIYF. The CDR3 nucleotides are TGTGCCAGCAGTTATGAGTTCCCTTCTGGAAACACCATATATTTT.

The rearrangement uses TRBV3-1 and TRBJ2-7, with 7 bases identical to TRBD2. Germline loops: CDR1 LGHDT, CDR2 YNNKEL (reference sequence). V dropped 4 bases and J dropped 2; count of bases not matched to a gene: 17. The CDR3 loop spans 18 amino acids. The DNA for the CDR3 is TGTGCCAGCAGCCCGGACCCGGGGGGTAGGGTGCAAGCCTACGAGCAGTACTTC. Protein sequence: CASSPDPGGRVQAYEQYF.

This clonotype was counted many times. V gene TRBV2 combines with J gene TRBJ1-1, with 7 bases lining up with TRBD1. The CDR3 loop spans 16 amino acids. Germline loops: CDR1 SNHLY, CDR2 FYNNEI. After removal of 2 bases from V and 0 bases from J, the junction contained 6 bases not matched to a gene. The CDR3 protein is CASSERWDRLNTEAFF. CDR3 bases: TGTGCCAGCAGTGAAAGGTGGGACAGACTGAACACTGAAGCTTTCTTT.

The rearrangement links TRBV7-3 to TRBJ2-7; D unresolved. The CDR3 covers 16 residues. Trimming left V 2 bases short and J 5 bases short, with 19 bases between. CDR1 and CDR2 (germline): SGHTA, FQGTGA. CDR3 region: CASSLYIDRVGDEQYF. CDR3 sequence (DNA): TGTGCCAGCAGCTTATACATCGATAGGGTTGGGGACGAGCAGTACTTC.

This chain links TRBV7-9 with TRBJ1-1; possible D gene TRBD1, 5 bases. From germline, CDR1 is SEHNR and CDR2 FQNEAQ (reference sequence). The CDR3 contains 15 residues. The V end was cut by 5 bases, the J end by 3 bases, with 16 bases between. The CDR3 loop is CASSEMGLRDTEAFF. CDR3 DNA sequence: TGTGCCAGCAGCGAGATGGGGCTCCGGGACACTGAAGCTTTCTTT. The variable domain in full, completed from reference TRBV7-9 and TRBJ1-1, reads DTGVSQNPRHKITKRGQNVTFRCDPISEHNRLYWYRQTLGQGPEFLTYFQNEAQLEKSRLLSDRFSAERPKGSFSTLEIQRTEQGDSAMYLCASSEMGLRDTEAFFGQGTRLTVV.

The J gene is TRBJ2-5, the V gene TRBV28; TRBD2 is a possible D gene (5 bases). The V end was cut by 6 bases, the J end by 3 bases, with 17 bases between. CDR1 MDHEN and CDR2 SYDVKM come from the germline V gene. CDR3 length equals 15 residues. The CDR3 sequence is CASRGERAVKETQYF. The CDR3 region has the DNA TGTGCCAGCAGGGGAGAAAGAGCAGTAAAAGAGACCCAGTACTTC.

This clonotype was seen many times. The DNA for the CDR3 is TGTGCCAGCAGTTTAGTGTTTAAAATGAACACTGAAGCTTTCTTT. This encodes CASSLVFKMNTEAFF. The V call is TRBV27, the J call TRBJ1-1; D gene uncertain. Trimming removed 2 bases at V and 0 bases at J, with 10 bases between. Per the germline V gene, CDR1 is MNHEY and CDR2 is SMNVEV (reference sequence). The CDR3 has 15 amino acids.

This clonotype was seen ten or more times. The chain couples TRBV6-1 to TRBJ1-2, with a weak D call TRBD1 (6 bases). There are 14 residues in the CDR3. The germline V gene has CDR1 MNHNS and CDR2 SASEGT. Trimming shortened V by 4 bases and J by 4 bases, and 13 bases separated the two germline ends. CDR3 amino acids: CASSGDYRAYGYTF. CDR3 bases: TGTGCCAGCAGTGGCGACTACAGGGCCTATGGCTACACCTTC.

About this clonotype itself: The junction does not match germline at one end; this may be a read error. This chain joins TRBV6-1 and TRBJ1-2, with TRBD1 as a possible D gene (6 bases). This CDR3 is built from 13 residues. Per germline, CDR1 MNHNS and CDR2 SASEGT. The CDR3 DNA is TGTACCAGCTCGGACAGTCCTAACTATGGCCACACCTTC. This translates into CTSSDSPNYGHTF.

In this sample, this clonotype turned up many times. The gene calls are TRBV6-1 and TRBJ1-2; D not certain. This CDR3 has 15 amino acids. Trimming removed 5 bases at V and 1 base at J, with 14 bases between. CDR1 and CDR2 (germline): MNHNS, SASEGT. CDR3 coding DNA: TGTGCCAGCAGTAAATCACAGCCTTATAACTATGGCTACACCTTC. Translated, it gives CASSKSQPYNYGYTF.

This clonotype showed up many times. The rearrangement links TRBV27 to TRBJ1-5, with unresolved D. Trimming took off 0 bases at V and 2 bases at J, with 14 bases between the two ends. Germline V gives CDR1 MNHEY, CDR2 SMNVEV (reference sequence). The CDR3 has 17 residues. The CDR3 sequence is CASSLSRPQVGNQPQHF. Here the CDR3 DNA reads TGTGCCAGCAGTTTATCCCGACCCCAAGTAGGCAATCAGCCCCAGCATTTT.

The chain employs TRBV5-8 and TRBJ1-2; perhaps TRBD1 as D (5 bases). V lost 5 bases, J lost 4 bases, and 12 bases lay in between. Germline CDR1 SGHTS, CDR2 YDEGEE. CDR3 length: 13 amino acids. CDR3 sequence: CASRLTGVYGYTF. CDR3 nucleotide sequence: TGTGCCAGCAGGCTAACAGGCGTCTATGGCTACACCTTC. The complete variable domain, with remaining parts taken from reference TRBV5-8 and TRBJ1-2, reads EAGVTQSPTHLIKTRGQQATLRCSPISGHTSVYWYQQALGLGLQFLLWYDEGEERNRGNFPPRFSGRQFPNYSSELNVNALELEDSALYLCASRLTGVYGYTFGSGTRLTVV.

This clonotype has a handful of counts. This chain uses TRBV7-8 with TRBJ1-3; D unclear. CDR3 length: 16 amino acids. Germline CDR1 and CDR2: SGHVS and FQNEAQ. Between the trimmed V and J ends, which lost 4 bases and 1 base, there was a span of 14 bases. The CDR3 DNA sequence: TGTGCCAGCAGCTCGGGCCCCGGGGATTCTGGAAACACCATATATTTT. Translation gives CASSSGPGDSGNTIYF.

Concerning this clonotype: This may be a read error: a much more frequent sequence differs by one nucleotide. A read error is likely, as this CDR3 ends without the conserved phenylalanine or tryptophan. This chain joins TRBV7-2 and TRBJ1-2, with a weak D call TRBD1 (6 bases). The V end lost 5 bases, the J end lost 5 bases, and 18 bases lay between the germline ends. Germline CDR1 and CDR2: SGHTA and FQGNSA. The CDR3 consists of 15 residues. The CDR3 region has the DNA TGTGCCAGCAGCCCAGCGGGGGCAGAACTTTATGGCTACACCGTC. It is translated as CASSPAGAELYGYTV.

J is TRBJ1-2 and V is TRBV2; D is unclear. The CDR3 is made up of 12 amino acids. Germline V gives CDR1 SNHLY, CDR2 FYNNEI. The V gene lost 6 bases and the J gene lost 6 bases, with 11 bases spanning the gap. The CDR3 loop is CASRDLDDGYTF. CDR3 DNA sequence: TGTGCCAGCAGGGACCTGGATGATGGCTACACCTTC.

This clonotype showed up many times. This chain uses TRBV28 with TRBJ2-3, with a weak D call TRBD2 (6 bases). The CDR3 loop spans 14 amino acids. Germline V gene sequence: CDR1 MDHEN, CDR2 SYDVKM. V lost 3 bases, J lost 3 bases, and 10 bases lay in between. CDR3 protein: CASSFGGRTDTQYF. CDR3 sequence (DNA): TGTGCCAGCAGTTTCGGGGGAAGAACAGATACGCAGTATTTT. The variable domain in full, with the rest retrieved from reference TRBV28 and TRBJ2-3, is DVKVTQSSRYLVKRTGEKVFLECVQDMDHENMFWYRQDPGLGLRLIYFSYDVKMKEKGDIPEGYSVSREKKERFSLILESASTNQTSMYLCASSFGGRTDTQYFGPGTRLTVL.

This clonotype was observed at least ten times. The genes are TRBV20-1 and TRBJ2-7; 8 bases fit TRBD1. The length of the CDR3 is 14 residues. The V segment lost 3 bases and the J segment 6 bases; nucleotides outside the gene matches: 10. CDR1 is DFQATT, CDR2 SNEGSKA, per germline (reference sequence). The chain's CDR3 is CSARRTGPEREQYF. CDR3 bases: TGCAGTGCTAGGAGGACAGGGCCGGAGCGCGAGCAGTACTTC.

This clonotype was seen only a few times. The chain links TRBV30 to TRBJ2-3, with 7 bases aligning to TRBD1. V gave up 2 bases and J gave up 5 bases; unmatched junction bases: 4. The CDR3 spans 13 residues. Germline lookup yields CDR1 GTSNPN and CDR2 SVGIG (reference sequence). CDR3 residues: CAWSMTGIDTQYF. Here the CDR3 DNA reads TGTGCCTGGAGTATGACAGGGATAGATACGCAGTATTTT. The variable domain in full, completed from reference TRBV30 and TRBJ2-3, reads SQTIHQWPATLVQPVGSPLSLECTVEGTSNPNLYWYRQAAGRGLQLLFYSVGIGQISSEVPQNLSASRPQDRQFILSSKKLLLSDSGFYLCAWSMTGIDTQYFGPGTRLTVL.

This clonotype was picked up a small number of times. The gene calls are TRBV30 and TRBJ1-1; D unclear. The germline V and J ends were trimmed by 6 bases and 1 base, with 12 bases remaining between them. Germline CDR1 GTSNPN, CDR2 SVGIG (reference sequence). The CDR3 contains 13 residues. Here the CDR3 reads CACSRAGNTEAFF. In DNA form, the CDR3 reads TGTGCCTGCTCGAGGGCGGGGAACACTGAAGCTTTCTTT. The full variable domain, completed using reference TRBV30 and TRBJ1-1, is SQTIHQWPATLVQPVGSPLSLECTVEGTSNPNLYWYRQAAGRGLQLLFYSVGIGQISSEVPQNLSASRPQDRQFILSSKKLLLSDSGFYLCACSRAGNTEAFFGQGTRLTVV.

At least ten counts were recorded for this clonotype. The V gene is TRBV6-1, the J gene TRBJ1-3; D is perhaps TRBD1 (5 bases). V was trimmed by 2 bases and J by 4 bases, leaving 12 bases between them. Per germline, CDR1 MNHNS and CDR2 SASEGT. CDR3 size: 15 residues. The CDR3 is CASSERQLGGNTIYF. DNA of the CDR3: TGTGCCAGCAGTGAAAGACAGTTGGGAGGAAACACCATATATTTT.

This rearrangement joins TRBV30 to TRBJ1-2, with 9 positions matching TRBD1. Trimming at V came to 5 bases and at J to 6 bases, leaving 7 bases not matched to a gene. Per germline, CDR1 GTSNPN and CDR2 SVGIG (reference sequence). The CDR3 runs to 13 residues. CDR3 nucleotides: TGTGCCTGGGGGGACAGGGAAAGGAATGGCTACACCTTC. It is translated as CAWGDRERNGYTF.

This clonotype occurred many times. The chain has TRBV11-2 and TRBJ1-1, with D tentatively TRBD1 (5 bases). V lost 5 bases and J 1 base, leaving 17 bases between the germline ends. The germline gives CDR1 SGHAT, CDR2 FQNNGV. This CDR3 has 16 residues. In nucleotides, the CDR3 is TGTGCCAGCAGCGCAGGGCCCGGGACGGCGAACACTGAAGCTTTCTTT. Residues: CASSAGPGTANTEAFF.

This clonotype was seen repeatedly, ten times or more. V usage is TRBV6-1 and J usage is TRBJ2-6, with no clear D. Germline CDR1 is MNHNS and CDR2 is SASEGT. The CDR3 is 15 residues long. The V end lost 6 bases, the J end lost 0 bases, and 9 bases lay between the germline ends. The CDR3 is CASRNPPSGANVLTF. CDR3 nucleotide sequence: TGTGCCAGCAGGAACCCCCCCTCTGGGGCCAACGTCCTGACTTTC.

V usage is TRBV7-2 and J usage is TRBJ1-2; no firm D call. The CDR3 has 15 amino acids. Germline-derived CDR1 and CDR2 are SGHTA and FQGNSA. Deletions cut 0 bases from V and 0 bases from J, with 8 bases between. CDR3 in amino acids: CASSLAQGSNYGYTF. The CDR3 DNA is TGTGCCAGCAGCTTAGCGCAAGGCTCTAACTATGGCTACACCTTC.

This clonotype was seen only a few times. The chain combines TRBV5-1 with TRBJ2-7, with a possible D match to TRBD1 (5 bases). CDR1 is SGHRS and CDR2 is YFSETQ in the germline V gene. The CDR3 loop spans 15 amino acids. V was pared by 7 bases and J by 8 bases, with 25 bases between. CDR3 sequence reads: CASRQNFNRQYKQYF. CDR3 nucleotide sequence: TGCGCCAGCCGTCAAAATTTTAACCGACAGTACAAGCAGTACTTC.

This clonotype has a count of ten or more. The chain employs TRBV11-1 and TRBJ1-1; perhaps TRBD1 as D (5 bases). Germline values: CDR1 SGHAT, CDR2 FQDESV (reference sequence). There are 16 residues in the CDR3. Between the trimmed V and J ends, which lost 5 bases and 6 bases, there was a span of 22 bases. CDR3 sequence reads: CASSPADRKGGPEAFF. CDR3 in DNA: TGTGCCAGCAGCCCAGCAGACAGAAAGGGTGGCCCTGAAGCTTTCTTT.